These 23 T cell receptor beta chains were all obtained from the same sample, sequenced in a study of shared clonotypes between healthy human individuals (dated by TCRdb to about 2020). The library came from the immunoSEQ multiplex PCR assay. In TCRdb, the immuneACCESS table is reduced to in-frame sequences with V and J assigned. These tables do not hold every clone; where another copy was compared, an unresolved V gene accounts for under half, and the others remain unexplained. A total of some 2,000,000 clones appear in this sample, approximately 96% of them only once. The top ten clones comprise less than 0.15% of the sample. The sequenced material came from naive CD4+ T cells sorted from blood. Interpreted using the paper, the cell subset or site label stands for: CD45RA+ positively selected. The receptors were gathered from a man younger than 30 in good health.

CDR3 bases: TGTGCCAGCTCACCATCCCCCGCACTAGCTCCGGATTTTTTGCAGTACTTC. Translating it yields CASSPSPALAPDFLQYF. The rearrangement uses TRBV18 and TRBJ2-7, with D possibly matching TRBD2 (6 bases). Per germline, CDR1 KGHSH and CDR2 LQKENI. V was shortened by 2 bases and J by 9 bases, with 26 bases between the two germline ends. The CDR3 sequence is 17 residues long.

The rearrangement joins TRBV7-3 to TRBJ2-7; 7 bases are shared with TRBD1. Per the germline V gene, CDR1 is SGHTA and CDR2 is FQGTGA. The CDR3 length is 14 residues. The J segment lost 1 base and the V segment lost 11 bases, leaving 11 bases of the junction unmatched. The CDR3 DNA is TGTGCCCTTTCCCGGGACAGTTTTTCCTACGAGCAGTACTTC. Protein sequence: CALSRDSFSYEQYF.

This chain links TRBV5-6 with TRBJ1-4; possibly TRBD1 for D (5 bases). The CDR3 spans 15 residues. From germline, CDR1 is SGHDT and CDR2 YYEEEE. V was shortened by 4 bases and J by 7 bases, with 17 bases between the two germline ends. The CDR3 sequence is CASSPQGKRSEKLFF. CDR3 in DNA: TGTGCCAGCAGCCCCCAGGGAAAACGTTCTGAAAAACTGTTTTTT.

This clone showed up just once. The CDR3 DNA reads TGTGCCTGGAGTCCCGGCGGGAAGAGCAATGAGCAGTTCTTC. Translation: CAWSPGGKSNEQFF. The J gene is TRBJ2-1, the V gene TRBV30, with a weak D call TRBD2 (6 bases). The CDR3 runs to 14 residues. The V and J ends lost 2 bases and 6 bases respectively, with 14 bases between them. Germline CDR1 and CDR2: GTSNPN and SVGIG (reference sequence).

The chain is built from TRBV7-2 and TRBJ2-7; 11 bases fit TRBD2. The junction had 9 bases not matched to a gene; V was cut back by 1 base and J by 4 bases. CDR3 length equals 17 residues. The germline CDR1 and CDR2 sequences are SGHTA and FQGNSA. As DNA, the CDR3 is TGTGCCAGCAGCTTAGGCCCTCCGGGACTAGCGGCGTACGAGCAGTACTTC. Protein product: CASSLGPPGLAAYEQYF.

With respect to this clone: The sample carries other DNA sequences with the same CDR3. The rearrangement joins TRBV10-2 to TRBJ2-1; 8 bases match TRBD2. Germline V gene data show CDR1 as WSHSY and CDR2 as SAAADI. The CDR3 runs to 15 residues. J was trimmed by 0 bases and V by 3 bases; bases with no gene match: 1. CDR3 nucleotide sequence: TGCGCCAGCAGTGAAAGCGGGGGCTCCTACAATGAGCAGTTCTTC. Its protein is CASSESGGSYNEQFF.

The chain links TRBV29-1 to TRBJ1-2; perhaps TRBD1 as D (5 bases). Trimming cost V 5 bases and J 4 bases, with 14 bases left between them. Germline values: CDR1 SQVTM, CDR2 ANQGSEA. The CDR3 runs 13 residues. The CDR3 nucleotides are TGCAGCGTTCTTAGACAGTCTACCTATGGCTACACCTTC. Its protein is CSVLRQSTYGYTF.

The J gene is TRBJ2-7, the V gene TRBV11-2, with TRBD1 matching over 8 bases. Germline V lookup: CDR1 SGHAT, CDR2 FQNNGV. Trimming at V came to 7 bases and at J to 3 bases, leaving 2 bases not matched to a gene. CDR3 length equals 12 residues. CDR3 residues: CASTTGGYEQYF. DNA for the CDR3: TGTGCCAGCACCACAGGGGGCTACGAGCAGTACTTC. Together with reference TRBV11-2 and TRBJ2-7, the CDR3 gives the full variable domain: EAGVAQSPRYKIIEKRQSVAFWCNPISGHATLYWYQQILGQGPKLLIQFQNNGVVDDSQLPKDRFSAERLKGVDSTLKIQPAKLEDSAVYLCASTTGGYEQYFGPGTRLTVT.

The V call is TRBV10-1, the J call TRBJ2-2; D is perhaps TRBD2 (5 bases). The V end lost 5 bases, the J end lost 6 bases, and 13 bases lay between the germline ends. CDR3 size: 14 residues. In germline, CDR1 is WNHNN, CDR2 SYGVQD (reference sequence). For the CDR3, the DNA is TGCGCCAGCAGTTATATGTTCGGGGCCGGGGAGCTGTTTTTT. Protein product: CASSYMFGAGELFF.

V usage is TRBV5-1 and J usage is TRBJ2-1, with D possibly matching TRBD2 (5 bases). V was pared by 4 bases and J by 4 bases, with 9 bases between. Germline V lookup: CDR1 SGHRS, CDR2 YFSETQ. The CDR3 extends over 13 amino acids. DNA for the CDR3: TGCGCCAGCAGCGGGAGACTATACAATGAGCAGTTCTTC. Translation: CASSGRLYNEQFF.

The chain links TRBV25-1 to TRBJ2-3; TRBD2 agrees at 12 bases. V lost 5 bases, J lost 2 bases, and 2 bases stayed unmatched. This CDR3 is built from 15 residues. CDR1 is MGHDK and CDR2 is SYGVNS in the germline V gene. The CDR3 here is CASSRTSGNTDTQYF. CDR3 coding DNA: TGTGCCAGCAGTAGGACTAGCGGGAACACAGATACGCAGTATTTT.

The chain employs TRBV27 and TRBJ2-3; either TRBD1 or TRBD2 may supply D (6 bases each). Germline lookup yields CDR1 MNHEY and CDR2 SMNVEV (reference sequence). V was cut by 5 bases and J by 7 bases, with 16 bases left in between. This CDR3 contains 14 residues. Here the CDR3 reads CASSRGAPRNTQYF. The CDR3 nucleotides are TGTGCCAGCAGTAGGGGGGCTCCAAGGAATACGCAGTATTTT.

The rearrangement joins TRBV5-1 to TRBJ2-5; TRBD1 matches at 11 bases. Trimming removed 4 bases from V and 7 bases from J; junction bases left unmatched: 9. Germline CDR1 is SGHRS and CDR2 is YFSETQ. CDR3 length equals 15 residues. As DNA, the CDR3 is TGCGCCAGCAGCCCTACCGGACAGGGGGCGGGGACCCAGTACTTC. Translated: CASSPTGQGAGTQYF.

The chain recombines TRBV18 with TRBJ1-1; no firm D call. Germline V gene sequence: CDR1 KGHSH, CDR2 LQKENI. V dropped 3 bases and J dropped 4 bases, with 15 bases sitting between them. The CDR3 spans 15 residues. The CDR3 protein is CASSPPGRAGTEAFF. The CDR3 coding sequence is TGTGCCAGCTCACCCCCCGGGAGGGCGGGCACTGAAGCTTTCTTT.

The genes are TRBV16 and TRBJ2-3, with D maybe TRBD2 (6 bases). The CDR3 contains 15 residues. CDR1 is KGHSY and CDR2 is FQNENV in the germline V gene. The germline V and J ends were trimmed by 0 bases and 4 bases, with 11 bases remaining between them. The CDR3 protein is CASSQSSRESDTQYF. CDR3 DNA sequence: TGTGCCAGCAGCCAATCGAGTCGGGAGTCAGATACGCAGTATTTT.

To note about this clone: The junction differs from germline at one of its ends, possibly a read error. The CDR3 spells CAINERRNYGYTF. The CDR3 nucleotides are TGTGCCATCAATGAGCGACGGAACTATGGCTACACCTTC. This chain links TRBV10-3 with TRBJ1-2; D call uncertain. This CDR3 is 13 amino acids long. The V gene's germline CDR1 is ENHRY and CDR2 SYGVKD.

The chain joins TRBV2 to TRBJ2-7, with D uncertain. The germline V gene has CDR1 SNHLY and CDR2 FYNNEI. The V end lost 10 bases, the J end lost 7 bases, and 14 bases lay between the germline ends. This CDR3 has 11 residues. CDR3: CATNSPIEQYF. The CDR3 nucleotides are TGTGCCACCAATAGCCCCATAGAGCAGTACTTC. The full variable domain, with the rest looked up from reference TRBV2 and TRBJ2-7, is EPEVTQTPSHQVTQMGQEVILRCVPISNHLYFYWYRQILGQKVEFLVSFYNNEISEKSEIFDDQFSVERPDGSNFTLKIRSTKLEDSAMYFCATNSPIEQYFGPGTRLTVT.

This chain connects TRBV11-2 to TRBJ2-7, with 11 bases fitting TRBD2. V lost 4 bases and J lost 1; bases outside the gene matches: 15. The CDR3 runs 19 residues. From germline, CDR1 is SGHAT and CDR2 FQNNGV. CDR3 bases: TGTGCCAGCAGCTCCCCAACAGGGACTAGCGGTGATTATTCCTACGAGCAGTACTTC. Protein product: CASSSPTGTSGDYSYEQYF.

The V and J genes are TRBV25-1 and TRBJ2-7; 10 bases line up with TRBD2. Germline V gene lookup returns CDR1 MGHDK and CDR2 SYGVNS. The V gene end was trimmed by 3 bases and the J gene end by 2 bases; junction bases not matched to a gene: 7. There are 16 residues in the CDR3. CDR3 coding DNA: TGTGCCAGCAGTGACTCTAGCGGGAGCCAGACCTACGAGCAGTACTTC. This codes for CASSDSSGSQTYEQYF.

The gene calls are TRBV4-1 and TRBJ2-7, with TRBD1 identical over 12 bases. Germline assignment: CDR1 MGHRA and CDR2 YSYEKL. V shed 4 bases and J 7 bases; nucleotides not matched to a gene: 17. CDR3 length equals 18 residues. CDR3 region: CASSRQWGTGGLPLEQYF. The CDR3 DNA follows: TGCGCCAGCAGCCGCCAGTGGGGGACAGGGGGCCTCCCTTTGGAGCAGTACTTC.

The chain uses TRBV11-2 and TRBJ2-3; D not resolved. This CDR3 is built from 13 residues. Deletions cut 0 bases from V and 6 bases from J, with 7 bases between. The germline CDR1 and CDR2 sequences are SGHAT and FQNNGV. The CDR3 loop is CASSLDRADTQYF. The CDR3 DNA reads TGTGCCAGCAGCTTAGATAGGGCCGATACGCAGTATTTT.

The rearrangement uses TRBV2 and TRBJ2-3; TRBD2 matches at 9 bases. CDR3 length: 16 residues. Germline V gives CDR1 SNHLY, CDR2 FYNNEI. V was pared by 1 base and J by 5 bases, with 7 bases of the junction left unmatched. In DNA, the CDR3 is TGTGCCAGCAGTGAAGTTGCCCTAGCGGGGAAAGATACGCAGTATTTT. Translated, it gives CASSEVALAGKDTQYF. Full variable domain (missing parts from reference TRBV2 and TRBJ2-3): EPEVTQTPSHQVTQMGQEVILRCVPISNHLYFYWYRQILGQKVEFLVSFYNNEISEKSEIFDDQFSVERPDGSNFTLKIRSTKLEDSAMYFCASSEVALAGKDTQYFGPGTRLTVL.

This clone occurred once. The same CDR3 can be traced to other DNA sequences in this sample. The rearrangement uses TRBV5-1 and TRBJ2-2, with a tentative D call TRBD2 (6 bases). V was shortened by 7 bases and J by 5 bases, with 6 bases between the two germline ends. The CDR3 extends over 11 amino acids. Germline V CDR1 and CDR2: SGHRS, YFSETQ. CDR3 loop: CASRGTGELFF. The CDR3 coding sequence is TGCGCCAGCCGGGGGACCGGGGAGCTGTTTTTT.